What follows is one TCR beta chain and its context. The antigen remains undetermined. Here immunoSEQ multiplex PCR was the method, and the copy in TCRdb shows in-frame clones only, minus some. Seen here are 9,000 to 13,000 clones, about 74% observed once, and the top ten hold more than 20%. Expansion of antigen-specific CD4+ T cells with viral peptide pools was carried out by the ViraFEST assay before sequencing. The authors isolated CD4+ T cells after around nine days of culture. This sample is drawn from a study of vaccination effects on CD4 cells after COVID-19. Study conclusions and caveats: Marked clonal contraction was seen in infection- and vaccine-induced clones late after vaccination.

Trimming removed 7 bases from V and 7 bases from J; junction bases left unmatched: 11. Germline CDR1 and CDR2: SQVTM and ANQGSEA. CDR3 size: 14 residues. The sequence derives from a human donor who received a COVID-19 vaccine. The sequencing used CD4+ T cells from PBMCs cultured with HCoV-229E spike peptides, collected before COVID-19 vaccination. The V gene is TRBV29-1, the J gene TRBJ2-1; TRBD1 aligns across 9 bases. Written as DNA, the CDR3 is TGCAGCGGAACGGGGACAGGGAGGACTAATGAGCAGTTCTTC. Amino acid sequence: CSGTGTGRTNEQFF.